The rows below give T cell receptor beta chains drawn from one sample of a study of shared clonotypes between healthy human individuals. Here immunoSEQ multiplex PCR was the method, and the copy in TCRdb shows in-frame clones only, minus some. This sample yields over a million clones, of which less than 99% are seen a single time; approximately 0.4% belongs to the top ten. Sequencing was done on a sample of naive CD4+ T cells sorted from blood. The receptors derive from a man aged 30 to 39 in good health. Both conserved end residues are part of each CDR3. The D gene is left open where the match is weak. Some rows have no size entry. The others give once, few or many, or a class for an expanded clone.

j_call v_call d_call clone_size cdr3_nt cdr3_aa
TRBJ2-1 TRBV6-5 - - TGTGCCGTCCAGTTACGGCCCAACGATCCTGAGCAGTTCTTC CAVQLRPNDPEQFF
TRBJ2-7 TRBV11-3 - once TGTGCCAGCAGGCCCACAGGTCTGCGGTCCTACGAGCAGTACTTC CASRPTGLRSYEQYF
TRBJ1-5 TRBV10-3 - - TGTGCCATCAGTGAGGCCTCCTGGGGCAATCAGCCCCAGCATTTT CAISEASWGNQPQHF
TRBJ1-2 TRBV10-3 - - TGTGCCATCAGTGGGGGTGAGCGGCGTGGCTACACCTTC CAISGGERRGYTF
TRBJ2-1 TRBV29-1 - - TGCAGCGTTGGACTCCCGGAGGGGTTCTTC CSVGLPEGFF
TRBJ1-3 TRBV7-9 TRBD1 - TGTGCCAGCAGTCAGGGGGTCTCTGGAAACACCATATATTTT CASSQGVSGNTIYF
TRBJ1-3 TRBV5-1 - - TGCGCCAGCAGATTACCTTCTGGAAACACCATATATTTT CASRLPSGNTIYF
TRBJ2-5 TRBV6-5 - - TGTGCCAGCAGTCCTCAGACCGGGACTGAAGAAACCCAGTACTTC CASSPQTGTEETQYF
TRBJ2-1 TRBV25-1 TRBD2 - TGTGCCAGCAGTGAATCTCAGACTAGCGGGAACAATGAGCAGTTCTTC CASSESQTSGNNEQFF
TRBJ1-2 TRBV7-8 - - TGTGCCAGCAGCTTCTCGGGAGATGGCTACACCTTC CASSFSGDGYTF
TRBJ1-1 TRBV28 - - TGTGCCAGCCTTTTGGCGGACAGAATGAACACTGAAGCTTTCTTT CASLLADRMNTEAFF
TRBJ2-1 TRBV30 - - TGTGCCTGGGCACGGGACAACTACAATGAGCAGTTCTTC CAWARDNYNEQFF
TRBJ1-1 TRBV19 - - TGTGCCAGTAGTATAGACGGGGACACTGAAGCTTTCTTT CASSIDGDTEAFF
TRBJ2-7 TRBV19 TRBD2 - TGTGCCAGTAGTAGTTCTGCGGGAGGGTCCGAGCAGTACTTC CASSSSAGGSEQYF
TRBJ2-7 TRBV10-3 - once TGTGCCATCAGTGAGTCTACTTCTGACGAGCAGTACTTC CAISESTSDEQYF
TRBJ1-5 TRBV25-1 TRBD1 - TGTGCCAGCAGTGAATATGGACAGGGCCAGCCCCAGCATTTT CASSEYGQGQPQHF
TRBJ2-5 TRBV27 - - TGTGCCAGCAGTTCCCTCCGGGATAGCGGCGGGTCCCAGTACTTC CASSSLRDSGGSQYF